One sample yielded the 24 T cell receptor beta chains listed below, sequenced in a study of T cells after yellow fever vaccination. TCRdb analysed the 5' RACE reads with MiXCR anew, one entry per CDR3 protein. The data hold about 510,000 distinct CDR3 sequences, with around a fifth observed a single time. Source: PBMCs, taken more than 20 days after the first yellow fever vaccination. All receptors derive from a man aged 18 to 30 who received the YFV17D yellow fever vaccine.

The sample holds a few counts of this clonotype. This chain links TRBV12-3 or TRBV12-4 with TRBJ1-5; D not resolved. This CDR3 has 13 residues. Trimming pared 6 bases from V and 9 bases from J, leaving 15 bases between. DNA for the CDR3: TGTGCCAGCAGCCCTAGCCCGGCCTCGCCCCAGCATTTT. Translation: CASSPSPASPQHF.

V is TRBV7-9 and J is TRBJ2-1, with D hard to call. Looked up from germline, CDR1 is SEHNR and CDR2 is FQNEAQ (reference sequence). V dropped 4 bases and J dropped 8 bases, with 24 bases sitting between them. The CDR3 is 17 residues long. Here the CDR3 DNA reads TGTGCCAGCAGCTCTTCCACCTGGCTAGAAATAATGGATGAGCAGTTCTTC. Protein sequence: CASSSSTWLEIMDEQFF.

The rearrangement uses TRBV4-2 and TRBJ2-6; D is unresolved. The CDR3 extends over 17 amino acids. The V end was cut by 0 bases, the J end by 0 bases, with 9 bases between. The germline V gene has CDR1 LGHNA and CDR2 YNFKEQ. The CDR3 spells CASSQDPVPSGANVLTF. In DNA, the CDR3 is TGTGCCAGCAGCCAAGATCCAGTACCCTCTGGGGCCAACGTCCTGACTTTC.

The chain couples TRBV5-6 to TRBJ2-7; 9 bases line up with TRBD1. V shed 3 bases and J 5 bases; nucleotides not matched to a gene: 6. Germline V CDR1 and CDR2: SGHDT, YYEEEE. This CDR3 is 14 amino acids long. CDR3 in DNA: TGTGCCAGCAGCTCCGGGACAGGGAGAAACGAGCAGTACGTC. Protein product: CASSSGTGRNEQYV.

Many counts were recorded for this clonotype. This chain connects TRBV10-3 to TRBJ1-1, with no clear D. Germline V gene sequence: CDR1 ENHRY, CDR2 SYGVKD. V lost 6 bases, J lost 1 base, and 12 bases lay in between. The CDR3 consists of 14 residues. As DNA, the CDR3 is TGTGCCATCAGCGGACTCAGGACGAACACTGAAGCTTTCTTT. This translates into CAISGLRTNTEAFF.

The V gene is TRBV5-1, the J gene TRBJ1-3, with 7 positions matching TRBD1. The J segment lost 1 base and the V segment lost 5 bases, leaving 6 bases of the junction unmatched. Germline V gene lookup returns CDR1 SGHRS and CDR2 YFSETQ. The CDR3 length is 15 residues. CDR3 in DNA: TGCGCCAGCAGAATACAGGGGCCATCTGGAAACACCATATATTTT. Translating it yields CASRIQGPSGNTIYF. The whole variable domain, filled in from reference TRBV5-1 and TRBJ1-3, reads KAGVTQTPRYLIKTRGQQVTLSCSPISGHRSVSWYQQTPGQGLQFLFEYFSETQRNKGNFPGRFSGRQFSNSRSEMNVSTLELGDSALYLCASRIQGPSGNTIYFGEGSWLTVV.

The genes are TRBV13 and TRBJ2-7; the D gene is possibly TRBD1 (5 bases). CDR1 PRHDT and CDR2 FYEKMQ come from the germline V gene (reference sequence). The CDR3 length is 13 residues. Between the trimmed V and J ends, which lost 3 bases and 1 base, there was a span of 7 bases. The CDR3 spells CASSFRQSYEQYV. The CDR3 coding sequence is TGTGCCAGCAGCTTTAGACAGTCCTACGAGCAGTACGTC.

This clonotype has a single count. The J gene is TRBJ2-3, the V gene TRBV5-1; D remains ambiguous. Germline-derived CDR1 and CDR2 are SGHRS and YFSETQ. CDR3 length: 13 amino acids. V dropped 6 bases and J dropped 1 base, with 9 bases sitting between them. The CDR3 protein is CASNPTGTDTQYF. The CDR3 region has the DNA TGCGCCAGCAACCCGACTGGCACAGATACGCAGTATTTT.

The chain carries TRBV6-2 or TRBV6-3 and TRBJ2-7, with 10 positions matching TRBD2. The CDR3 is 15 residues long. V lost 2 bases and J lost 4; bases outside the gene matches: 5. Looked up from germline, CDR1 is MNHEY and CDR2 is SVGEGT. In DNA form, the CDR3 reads TGTGCCAGCAGTTACGAAGCGGGGGGGCTGTACGAGCAGTACTTC. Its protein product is CASSYEAGGLYEQYF.

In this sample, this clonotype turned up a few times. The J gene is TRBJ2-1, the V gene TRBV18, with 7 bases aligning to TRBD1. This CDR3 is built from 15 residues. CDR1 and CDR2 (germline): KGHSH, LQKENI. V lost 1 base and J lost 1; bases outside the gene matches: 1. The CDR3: CASSPQTGSYNEQFF. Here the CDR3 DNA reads TGTGCCAGCTCACCACAGACAGGGTCCTACAATGAGCAGTTCTTC.

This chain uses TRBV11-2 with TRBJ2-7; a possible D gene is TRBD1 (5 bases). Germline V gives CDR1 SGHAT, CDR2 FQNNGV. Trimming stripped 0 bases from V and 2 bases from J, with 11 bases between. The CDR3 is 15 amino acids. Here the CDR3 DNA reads TGTGCCAGCAGCTTAGATCTAGGACATGCCTACGAGCAGTACGTC. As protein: CASSLDLGHAYEQYV.

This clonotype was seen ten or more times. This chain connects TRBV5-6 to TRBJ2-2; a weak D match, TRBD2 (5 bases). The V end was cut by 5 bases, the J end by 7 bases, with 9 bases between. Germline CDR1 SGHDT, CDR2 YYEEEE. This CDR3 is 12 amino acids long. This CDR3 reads CASRFGVGELFF. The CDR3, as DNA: TGTGCCAGCAGGTTCGGGGTCGGGGAGCTGTTTTTT.

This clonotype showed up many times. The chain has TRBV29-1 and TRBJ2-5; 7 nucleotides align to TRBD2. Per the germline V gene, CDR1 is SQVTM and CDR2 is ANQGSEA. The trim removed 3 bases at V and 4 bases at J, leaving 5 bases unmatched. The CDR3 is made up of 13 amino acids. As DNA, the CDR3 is TGCAGCGTTGACAATATAGCGGGAGAGACCCAGTACTTC. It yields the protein CSVDNIAGETQYF.

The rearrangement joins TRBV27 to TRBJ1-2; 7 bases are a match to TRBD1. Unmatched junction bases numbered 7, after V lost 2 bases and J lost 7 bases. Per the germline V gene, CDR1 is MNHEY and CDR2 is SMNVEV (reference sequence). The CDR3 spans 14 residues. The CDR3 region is CASSLRQGGPGYTF. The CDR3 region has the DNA TGTGCCAGCAGTTTACGACAGGGAGGCCCTGGCTACACCTTC.

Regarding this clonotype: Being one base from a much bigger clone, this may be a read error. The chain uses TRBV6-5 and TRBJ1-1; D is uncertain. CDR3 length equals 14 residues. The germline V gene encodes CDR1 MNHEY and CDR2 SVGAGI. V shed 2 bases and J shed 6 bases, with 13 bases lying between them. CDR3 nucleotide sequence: TGTGCCAGCAGTTACGGACCGATCAACTCTGAAGCTTTCTTT. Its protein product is CASSYGPINSEAFF.

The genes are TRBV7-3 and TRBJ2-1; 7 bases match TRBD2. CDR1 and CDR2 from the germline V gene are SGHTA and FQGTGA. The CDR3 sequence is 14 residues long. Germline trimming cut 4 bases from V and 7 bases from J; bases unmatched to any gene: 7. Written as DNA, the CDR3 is TGTGCCAGCAGCTGGGGCCAGGGAGGGAATGAGCAGTTCTTC. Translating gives CASSWGQGGNEQFF.

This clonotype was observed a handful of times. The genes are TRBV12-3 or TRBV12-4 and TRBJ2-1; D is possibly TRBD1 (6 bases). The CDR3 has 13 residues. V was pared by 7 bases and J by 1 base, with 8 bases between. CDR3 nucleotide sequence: TGTGCCAGCACTGGACAGTCCTACAATGAGCAGTTCTTC. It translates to CASTGQSYNEQFF.

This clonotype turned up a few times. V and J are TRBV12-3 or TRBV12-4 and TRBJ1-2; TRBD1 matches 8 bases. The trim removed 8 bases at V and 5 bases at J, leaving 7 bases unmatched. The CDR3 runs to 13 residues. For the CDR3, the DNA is TGTGCCAGCTGCCGGGACAGGTTGTATGGCTACACCTTC. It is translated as CASCRDRLYGYTF.

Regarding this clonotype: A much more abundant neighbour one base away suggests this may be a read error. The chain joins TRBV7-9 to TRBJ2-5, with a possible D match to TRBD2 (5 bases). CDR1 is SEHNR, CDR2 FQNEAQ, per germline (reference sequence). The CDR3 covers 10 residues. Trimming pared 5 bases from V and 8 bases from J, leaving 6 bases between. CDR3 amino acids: CASSRDTQYF. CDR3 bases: TGTGCCAGCAGCCGGGATACCCAGTACTTC.

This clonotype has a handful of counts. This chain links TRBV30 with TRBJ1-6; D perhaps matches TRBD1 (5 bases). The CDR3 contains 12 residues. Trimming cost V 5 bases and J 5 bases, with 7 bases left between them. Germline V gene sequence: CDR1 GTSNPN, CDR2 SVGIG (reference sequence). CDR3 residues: CAWDRHNSPLHF. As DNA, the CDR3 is TGTGCCTGGGACAGACATAATTCACCCCTCCACTTT.

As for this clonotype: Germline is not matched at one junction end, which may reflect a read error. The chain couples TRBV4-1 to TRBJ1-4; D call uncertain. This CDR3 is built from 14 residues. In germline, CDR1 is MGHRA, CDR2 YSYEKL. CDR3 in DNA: TGCGCCAGCAGCCAGATAGAAGTACCCGTACCCGACTACTTT. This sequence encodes CASSQIEVPVPDYF.

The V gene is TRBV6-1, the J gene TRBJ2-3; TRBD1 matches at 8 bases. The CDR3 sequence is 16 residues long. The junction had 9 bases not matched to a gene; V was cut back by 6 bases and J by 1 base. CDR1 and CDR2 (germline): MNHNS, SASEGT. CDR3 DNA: TGTGCCAGCAGCCTCCCAGGGGGCAGGGGCACAGATACGCAGTATTTT. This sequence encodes CASSLPGGRGTDTQYF.

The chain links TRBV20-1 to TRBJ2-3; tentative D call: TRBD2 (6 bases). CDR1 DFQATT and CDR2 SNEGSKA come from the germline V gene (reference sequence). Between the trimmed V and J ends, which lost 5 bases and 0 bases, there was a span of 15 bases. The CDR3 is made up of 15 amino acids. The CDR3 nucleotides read TGCAGTGCTCAGCTCGCGGGGACTAGCACAGATACGCAGTATTTT. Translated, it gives CSAQLAGTSTDTQYF.

CDR3 DNA: TGTGCCAGCAGCCCCGGGAGGGAGAACACCATATATTTT. Protein: CASSPGRENTIYF. The gene calls are TRBV7-9 and TRBJ1-3; D gene uncertain. The CDR3 is 13 residues long. Germline V gene lookup returns CDR1 SEHNR and CDR2 FQNEAQ (reference sequence). Trimming pared 5 bases from V and 7 bases from J, leaving 12 bases between.